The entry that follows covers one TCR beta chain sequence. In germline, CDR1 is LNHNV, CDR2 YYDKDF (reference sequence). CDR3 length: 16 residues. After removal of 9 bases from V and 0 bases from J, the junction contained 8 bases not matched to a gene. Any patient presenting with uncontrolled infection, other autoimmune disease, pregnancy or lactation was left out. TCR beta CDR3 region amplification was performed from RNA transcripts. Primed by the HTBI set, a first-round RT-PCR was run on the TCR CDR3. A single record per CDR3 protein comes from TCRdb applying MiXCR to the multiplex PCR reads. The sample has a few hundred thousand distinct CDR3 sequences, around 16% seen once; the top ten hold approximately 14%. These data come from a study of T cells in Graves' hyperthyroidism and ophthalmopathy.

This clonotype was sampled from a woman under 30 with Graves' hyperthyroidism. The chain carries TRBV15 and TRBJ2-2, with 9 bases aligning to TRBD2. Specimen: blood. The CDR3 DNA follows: TGTGCCACTACACGGGCGGGGGGGCCGAACACCGGGGAGCTGTTTTTT. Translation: CATTRAGGPNTGELFF.